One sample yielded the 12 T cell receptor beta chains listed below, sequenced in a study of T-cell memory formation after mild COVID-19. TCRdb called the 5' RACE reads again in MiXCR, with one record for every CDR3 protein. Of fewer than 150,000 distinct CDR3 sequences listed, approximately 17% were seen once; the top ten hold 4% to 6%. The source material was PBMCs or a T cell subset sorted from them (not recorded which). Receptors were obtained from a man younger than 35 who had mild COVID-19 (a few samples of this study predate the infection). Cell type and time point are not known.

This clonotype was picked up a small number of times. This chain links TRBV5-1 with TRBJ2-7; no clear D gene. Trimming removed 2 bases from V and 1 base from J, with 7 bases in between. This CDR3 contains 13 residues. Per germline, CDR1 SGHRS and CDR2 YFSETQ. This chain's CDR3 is CASSFTASYEQYF. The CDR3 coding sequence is TGCGCCAGCAGCTTTACGGCTTCCTACGAGCAGTACTTC.

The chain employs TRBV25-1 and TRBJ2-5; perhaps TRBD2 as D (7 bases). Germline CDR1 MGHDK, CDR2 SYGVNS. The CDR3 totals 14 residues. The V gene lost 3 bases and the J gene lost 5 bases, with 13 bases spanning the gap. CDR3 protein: CASSDRGAGETQYF. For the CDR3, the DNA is TGTGCCAGCAGTGATCGGGGGGCGGGGGAGACCCAGTACTTC.

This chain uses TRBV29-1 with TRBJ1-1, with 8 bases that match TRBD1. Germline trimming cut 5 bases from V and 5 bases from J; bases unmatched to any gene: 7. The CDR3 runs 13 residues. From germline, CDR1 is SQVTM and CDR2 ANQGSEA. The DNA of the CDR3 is TGCAGCGTTCGGACAGGGCGTTGTACTGAAGCTTTCTTT. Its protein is CSVRTGRCTEAFF.

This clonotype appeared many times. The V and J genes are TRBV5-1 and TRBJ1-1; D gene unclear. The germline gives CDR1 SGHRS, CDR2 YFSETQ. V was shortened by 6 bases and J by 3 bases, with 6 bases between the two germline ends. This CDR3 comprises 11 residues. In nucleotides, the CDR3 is TGCGCCAGCATTGAGGACACTGAAGCTTTCTTT. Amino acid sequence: CASIEDTEAFF.

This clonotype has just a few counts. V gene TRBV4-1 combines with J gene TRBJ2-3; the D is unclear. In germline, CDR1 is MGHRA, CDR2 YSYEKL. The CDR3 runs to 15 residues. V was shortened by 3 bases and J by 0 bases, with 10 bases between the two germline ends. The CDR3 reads CASSQGTTSTDTQYF. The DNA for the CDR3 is TGCGCCAGCAGCCAGGGTACTACCAGCACAGATACGCAGTATTTT.

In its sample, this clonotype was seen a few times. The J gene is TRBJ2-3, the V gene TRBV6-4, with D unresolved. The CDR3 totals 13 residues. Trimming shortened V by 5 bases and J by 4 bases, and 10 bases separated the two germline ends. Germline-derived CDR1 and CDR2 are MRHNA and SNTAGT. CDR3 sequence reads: CASSMGPADTQYF. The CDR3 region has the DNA TGTGCCAGCAGTATGGGCCCAGCAGATACGCAGTATTTT.

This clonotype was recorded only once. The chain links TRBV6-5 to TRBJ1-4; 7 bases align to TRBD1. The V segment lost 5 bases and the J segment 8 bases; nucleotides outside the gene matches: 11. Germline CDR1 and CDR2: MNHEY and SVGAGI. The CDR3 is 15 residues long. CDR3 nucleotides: TGTGCCAGCAGTCCCTGGGACAGCGCCGGAGAAAAACTGTTTTTT. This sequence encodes CASSPWDSAGEKLFF.

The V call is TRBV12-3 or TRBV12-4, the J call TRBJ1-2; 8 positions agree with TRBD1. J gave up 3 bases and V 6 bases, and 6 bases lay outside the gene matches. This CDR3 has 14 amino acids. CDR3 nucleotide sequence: TGTGCCAGCAGCCTCAGGGGGCATGACTATGGCTACACCTTC. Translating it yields CASSLRGHDYGYTF.

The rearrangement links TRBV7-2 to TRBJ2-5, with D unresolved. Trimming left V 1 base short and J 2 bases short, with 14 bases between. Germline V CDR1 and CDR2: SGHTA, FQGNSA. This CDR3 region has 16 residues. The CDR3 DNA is TGTGCCAGCAGCTTAGTAGTTGGCCTCGGGCAAGAGACCCAGTACTTC. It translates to CASSLVVGLGQETQYF.

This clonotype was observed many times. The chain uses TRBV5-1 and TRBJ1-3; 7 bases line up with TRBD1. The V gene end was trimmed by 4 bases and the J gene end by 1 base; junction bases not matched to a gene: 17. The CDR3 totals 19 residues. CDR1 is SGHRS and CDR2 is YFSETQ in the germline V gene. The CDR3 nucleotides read TGCGCCAGCAGCCTGAGACCTGCCGGACAGGTCGATTCTGGAAACACCATATATTTT. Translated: CASSLRPAGQVDSGNTIYF.

The DNA of the CDR3 is TGCGCCAGCGCTCCTACCCCCCGCAATGAGCAGTTCTTC. Translated: CASAPTPRNEQFF. The chain recombines TRBV5-1 with TRBJ2-1; D gene ambiguous. This CDR3 has 13 amino acids. Looked up from germline, CDR1 is SGHRS and CDR2 is YFSETQ. V lost 7 bases to trimming and J lost 6 bases, with 14 bases between them.

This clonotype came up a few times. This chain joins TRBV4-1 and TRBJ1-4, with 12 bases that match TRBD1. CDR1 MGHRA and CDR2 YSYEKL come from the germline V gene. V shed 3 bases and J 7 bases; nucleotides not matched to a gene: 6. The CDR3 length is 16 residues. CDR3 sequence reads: CASSQGQGAWGEKLFF. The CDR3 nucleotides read TGCGCCAGCAGCCAGGGACAGGGGGCGTGGGGTGAAAAACTGTTTTTT.